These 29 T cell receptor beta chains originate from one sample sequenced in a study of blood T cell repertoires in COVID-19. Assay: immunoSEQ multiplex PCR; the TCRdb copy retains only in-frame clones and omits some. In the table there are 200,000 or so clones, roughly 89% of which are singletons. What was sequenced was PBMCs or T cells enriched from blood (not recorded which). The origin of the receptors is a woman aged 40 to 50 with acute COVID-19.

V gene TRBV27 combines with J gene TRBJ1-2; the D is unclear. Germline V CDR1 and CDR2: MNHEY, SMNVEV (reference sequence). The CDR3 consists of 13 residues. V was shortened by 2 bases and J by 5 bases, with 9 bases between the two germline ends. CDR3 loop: CASSLTGMYGYTF. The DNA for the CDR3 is TGTGCCAGCAGTTTAACGGGAATGTATGGCTACACCTTC.

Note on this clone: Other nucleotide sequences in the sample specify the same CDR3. The CDR3 DNA is TGTGCCAGCAGCGTGGGCAGAAACACTGAAGCTTTCTTT. It is translated as CASSVGRNTEAFF. The rearrangement links TRBV9 to TRBJ1-1, with unresolved D. Between the trimmed V and J ends, which lost 2 bases and 2 bases, there was a span of 7 bases. There are 13 residues in the CDR3. CDR1 is SGDLS and CDR2 is YYNGEE in the germline V gene.

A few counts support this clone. CDR3 sequence reads: CASSQGTMGLPNYGYTF. DNA for the CDR3: TGCGCCAGCAGCCAAGGTACAATGGGACTACCTAACTATGGCTACACCTTC. This chain connects TRBV4-1 to TRBJ1-2; possible D gene TRBD1, 5 bases. Between the trimmed V and J ends, which lost 1 base and 0 bases, there was a span of 15 bases. CDR1 and CDR2 from the germline V gene are MGHRA and YSYEKL. The CDR3 contains 17 residues.

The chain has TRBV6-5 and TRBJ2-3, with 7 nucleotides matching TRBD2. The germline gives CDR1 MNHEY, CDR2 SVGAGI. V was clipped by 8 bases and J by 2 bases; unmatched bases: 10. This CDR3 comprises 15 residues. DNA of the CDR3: TGTGCCAGCCAACCTCCGGGACTAACCACAGATACGCAGTATTTT. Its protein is CASQPPGLTTDTQYF.

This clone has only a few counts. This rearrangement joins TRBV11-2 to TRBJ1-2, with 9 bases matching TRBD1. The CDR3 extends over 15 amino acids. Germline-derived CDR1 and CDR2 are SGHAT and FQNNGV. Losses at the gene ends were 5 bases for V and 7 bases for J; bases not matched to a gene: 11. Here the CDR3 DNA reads TGTGCCAGCAGCCAAGTGGGACAGGGTGCTATTGGCTACACCTTC. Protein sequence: CASSQVGQGAIGYTF.

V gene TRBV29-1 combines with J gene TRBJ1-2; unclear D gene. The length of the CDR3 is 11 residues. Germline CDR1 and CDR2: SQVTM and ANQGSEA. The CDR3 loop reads CSTGSGMGYTF. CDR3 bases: TGCAGTACGGGCTCGGGGATGGGCTACACCTTC.

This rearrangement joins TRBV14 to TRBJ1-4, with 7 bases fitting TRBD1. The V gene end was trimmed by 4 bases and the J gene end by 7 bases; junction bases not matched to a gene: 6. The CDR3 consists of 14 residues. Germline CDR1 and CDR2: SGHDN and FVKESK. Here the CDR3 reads CASSPRTGGEKLFF. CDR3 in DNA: TGTGCCAGCAGCCCCAGGACAGGTGGTGAAAAACTGTTTTTT. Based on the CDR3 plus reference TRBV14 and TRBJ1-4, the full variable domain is EAGVTQFPSHSVIEKGQTVTLRCDPISGHDNLYWYRRVMGKEIKFLLHFVKESKQDESGMPNNRFLAERTGGTYSTLKVQPAELEDSGVYFCASSPRTGGEKLFFGSGTQLSVL.

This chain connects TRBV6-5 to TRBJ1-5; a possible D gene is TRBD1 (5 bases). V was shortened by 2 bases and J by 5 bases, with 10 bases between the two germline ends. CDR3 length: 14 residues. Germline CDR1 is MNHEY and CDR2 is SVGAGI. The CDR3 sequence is CASSYGGGDQPQHF. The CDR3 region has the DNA TGTGCCAGCAGTTACGGGGGGGGTGATCAGCCCCAGCATTTT.

The CDR3 DNA is TGTGCCACCTCCTGGGGAGGGGCTGGAGATACGCAGTATTTT. The encoded protein is CATSWGGAGDTQYF. The chain recombines TRBV5-6 with TRBJ2-3, with 7 bases that match TRBD2. Looked up from germline, CDR1 is SGHDT and CDR2 is YYEEEE. The V segment lost 9 bases and the J segment 5 bases; nucleotides outside the gene matches: 12. CDR3 length equals 14 residues. Supplemented by reference TRBV5-6 and TRBJ2-3, the full variable domain reads DAGVTQSPTHLIKTRGQQVTLRCSPKSGHDTVSWYQQALGQGPQFIFQYYEEEERQRGNFPDRFSGHQFPNYSSELNVNALLLGDSALYLCATSWGGAGDTQYFGPGTRLTVL.

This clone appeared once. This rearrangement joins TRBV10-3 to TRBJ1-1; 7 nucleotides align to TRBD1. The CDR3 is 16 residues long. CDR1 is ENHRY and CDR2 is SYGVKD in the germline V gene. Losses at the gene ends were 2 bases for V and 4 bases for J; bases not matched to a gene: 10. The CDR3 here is CAISEPSYRGGTEAFF. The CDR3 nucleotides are TGTGCCATCAGTGAGCCATCATACAGGGGCGGCACTGAAGCTTTCTTT.

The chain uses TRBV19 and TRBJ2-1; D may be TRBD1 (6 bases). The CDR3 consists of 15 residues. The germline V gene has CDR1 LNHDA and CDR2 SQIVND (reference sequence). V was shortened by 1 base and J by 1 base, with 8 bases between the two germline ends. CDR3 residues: CASSIVQGSYNEQFF. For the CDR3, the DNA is TGTGCCAGTAGTATAGTACAGGGATCCTACAATGAGCAGTTCTTC.

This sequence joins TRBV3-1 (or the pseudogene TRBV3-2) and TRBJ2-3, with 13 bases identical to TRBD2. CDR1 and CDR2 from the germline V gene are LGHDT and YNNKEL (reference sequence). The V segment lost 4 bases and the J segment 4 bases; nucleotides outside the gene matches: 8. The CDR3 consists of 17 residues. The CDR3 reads CASSPRGLAGFADTQYF. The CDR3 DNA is TGTGCCAGCAGCCCCAGGGGACTAGCGGGGTTCGCAGATACGCAGTATTTT.

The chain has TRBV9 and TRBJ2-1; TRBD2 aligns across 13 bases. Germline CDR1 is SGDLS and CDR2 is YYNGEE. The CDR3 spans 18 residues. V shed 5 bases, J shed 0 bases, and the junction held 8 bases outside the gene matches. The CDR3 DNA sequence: TGTGCCAGCAGTTGGACTAGCGGGGGCTACAGCTCCTACAATGAGCAGTTCTTC. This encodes CASSWTSGGYSSYNEQFF.

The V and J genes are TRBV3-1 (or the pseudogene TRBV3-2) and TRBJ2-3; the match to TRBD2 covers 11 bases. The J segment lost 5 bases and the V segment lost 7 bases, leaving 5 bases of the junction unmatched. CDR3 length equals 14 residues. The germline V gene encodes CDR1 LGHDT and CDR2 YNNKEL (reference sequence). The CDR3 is CASILAGGGDTQYF. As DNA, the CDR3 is TGTGCCAGCATCCTAGCGGGGGGAGGAGATACGCAGTATTTT.

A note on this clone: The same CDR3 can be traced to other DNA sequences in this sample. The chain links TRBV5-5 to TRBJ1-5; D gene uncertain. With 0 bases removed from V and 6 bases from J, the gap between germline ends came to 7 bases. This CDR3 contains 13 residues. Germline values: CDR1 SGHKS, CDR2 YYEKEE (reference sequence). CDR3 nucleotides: TGTGCCAGCAGCTTGGAGGCGGGTCAGCCCCAGCATTTT. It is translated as CASSLEAGQPQHF.

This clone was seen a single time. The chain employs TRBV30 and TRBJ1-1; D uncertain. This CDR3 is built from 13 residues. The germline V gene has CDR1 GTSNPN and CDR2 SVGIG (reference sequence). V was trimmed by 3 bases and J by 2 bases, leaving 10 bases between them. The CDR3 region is CAWRPTTNTEAFF. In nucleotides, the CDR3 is TGTGCCTGGAGACCAACCACTAACACTGAAGCTTTCTTT.

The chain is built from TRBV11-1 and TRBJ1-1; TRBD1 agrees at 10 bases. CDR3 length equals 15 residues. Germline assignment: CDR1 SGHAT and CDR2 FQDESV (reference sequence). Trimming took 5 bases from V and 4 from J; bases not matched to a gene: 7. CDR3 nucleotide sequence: TGTGCCAGCAGCCGAATGACAGGGGGCCTCACTGAAGCTTTCTTT. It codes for CASSRMTGGLTEAFF.

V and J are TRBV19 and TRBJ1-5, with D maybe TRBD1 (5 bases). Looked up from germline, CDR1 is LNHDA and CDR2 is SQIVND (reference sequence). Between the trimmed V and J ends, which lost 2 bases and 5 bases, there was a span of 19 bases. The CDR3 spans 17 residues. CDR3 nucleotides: TGTGCCAGTAGTATACCCGGGACGCCGAGGAGGGATCAGCCCCAGCATTTT. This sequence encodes CASSIPGTPRRDQPQHF.

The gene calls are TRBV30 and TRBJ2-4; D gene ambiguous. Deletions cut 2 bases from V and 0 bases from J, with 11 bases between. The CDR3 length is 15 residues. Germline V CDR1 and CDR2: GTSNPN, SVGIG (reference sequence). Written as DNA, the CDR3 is TGTGCCTGGAGTCCAGGCTCCCTAGCCAAAAACATTCAGTACTTC. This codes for CAWSPGSLAKNIQYF.

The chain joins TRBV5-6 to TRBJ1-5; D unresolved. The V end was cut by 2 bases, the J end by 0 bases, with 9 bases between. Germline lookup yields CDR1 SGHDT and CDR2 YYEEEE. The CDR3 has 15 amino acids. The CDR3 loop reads CASSLTDSSNQPQHF. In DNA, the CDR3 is TGTGCCAGCAGCTTAACCGACTCTAGCAATCAGCCCCAGCATTTT.

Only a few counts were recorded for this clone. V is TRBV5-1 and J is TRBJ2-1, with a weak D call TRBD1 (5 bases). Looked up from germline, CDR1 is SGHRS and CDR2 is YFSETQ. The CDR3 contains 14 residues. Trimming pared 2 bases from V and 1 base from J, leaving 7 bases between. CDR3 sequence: CASSFRVSYNEQFF. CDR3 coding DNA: TGCGCCAGCAGCTTCAGGGTGTCCTACAATGAGCAGTTCTTC.

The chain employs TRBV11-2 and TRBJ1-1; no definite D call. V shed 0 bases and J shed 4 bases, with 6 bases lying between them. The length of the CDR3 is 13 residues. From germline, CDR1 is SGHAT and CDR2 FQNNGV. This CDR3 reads CASSLDTSTEAFF. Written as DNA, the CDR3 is TGTGCCAGCAGCTTAGACACCAGCACTGAAGCTTTCTTT.

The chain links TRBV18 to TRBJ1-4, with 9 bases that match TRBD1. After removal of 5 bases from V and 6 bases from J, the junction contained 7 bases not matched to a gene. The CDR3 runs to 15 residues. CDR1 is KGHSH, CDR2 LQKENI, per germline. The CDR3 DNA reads TGTGCCAGCTCATCGGGACAGGGAGGCGATGAAAAACTGTTTTTT. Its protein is CASSSGQGGDEKLFF.

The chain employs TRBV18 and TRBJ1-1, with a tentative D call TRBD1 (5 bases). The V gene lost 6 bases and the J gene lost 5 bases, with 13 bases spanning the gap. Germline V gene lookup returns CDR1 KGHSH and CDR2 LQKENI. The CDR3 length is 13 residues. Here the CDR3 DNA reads TGTGCCAGCTCGGGCCAGGGTGGGACTGAAGCTTTCTTT. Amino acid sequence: CASSGQGGTEAFF.

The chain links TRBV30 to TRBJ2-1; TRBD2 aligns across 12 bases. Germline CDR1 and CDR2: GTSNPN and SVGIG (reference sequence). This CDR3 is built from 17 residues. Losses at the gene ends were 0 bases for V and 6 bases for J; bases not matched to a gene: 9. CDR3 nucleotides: TGTGCCTGGAGTGTATGGAGGACTAGCGGGGTTCTCAATGAGCAGTTCTTC. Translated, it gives CAWSVWRTSGVLNEQFF. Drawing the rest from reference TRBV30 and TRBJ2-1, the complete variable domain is SQTIHQWPATLVQPVGSPLSLECTVEGTSNPNLYWYRQAAGRGLQLLFYSVGIGQISSEVPQNLSASRPQDRQFILSSKKLLLSDSGFYLCAWSVWRTSGVLNEQFFGPGTRLTVL.

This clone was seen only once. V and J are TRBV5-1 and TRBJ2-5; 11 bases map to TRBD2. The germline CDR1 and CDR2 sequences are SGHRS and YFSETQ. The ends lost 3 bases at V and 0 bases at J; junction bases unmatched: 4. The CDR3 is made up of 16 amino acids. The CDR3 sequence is CASSWGTSGNQETQYF. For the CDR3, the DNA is TGCGCCAGCAGCTGGGGGACTAGCGGAAACCAAGAGACCCAGTACTTC.

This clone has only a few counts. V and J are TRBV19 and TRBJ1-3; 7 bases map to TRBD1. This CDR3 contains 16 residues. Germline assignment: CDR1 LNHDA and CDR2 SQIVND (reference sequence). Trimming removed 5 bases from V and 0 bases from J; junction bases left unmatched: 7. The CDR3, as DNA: TGTGCCAGTAGTTCTGGAAGGGACAGCTCTGGAAACACCATATATTTT. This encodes CASSSGRDSSGNTIYF.

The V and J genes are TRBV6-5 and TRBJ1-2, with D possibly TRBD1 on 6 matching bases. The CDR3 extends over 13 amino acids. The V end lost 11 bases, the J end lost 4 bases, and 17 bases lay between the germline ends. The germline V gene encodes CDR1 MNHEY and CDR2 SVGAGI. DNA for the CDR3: TGTGCCCTAATGACAGGCGCCCTCTATGGCTACACCTTC. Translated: CALMTGALYGYTF.

The CDR3 here is CASSPPGTGAGYGYTF. CDR3 bases: TGTGCCAGCAGCCCGCCGGGGACAGGGGCTGGTTATGGCTACACCTTC. V usage is TRBV5-8 and J usage is TRBJ1-2, with TRBD1 matching over 10 bases. The CDR3 is 16 residues long. The germline CDR1 and CDR2 sequences are SGHTS and YDEGEE. V trimming: 4 bases; J trimming: 5 bases; junction bases outside the gene matches: 11. The entire variable domain, with the rest obtained from reference TRBV5-8 and TRBJ1-2, is as follows: EAGVTQSPTHLIKTRGQQATLRCSPISGHTSVYWYQQALGLGLQFLLWYDEGEERNRGNFPPRFSGRQFPNYSSELNVNALELEDSALYLCASSPPGTGAGYGYTFGSGTRLTVV.